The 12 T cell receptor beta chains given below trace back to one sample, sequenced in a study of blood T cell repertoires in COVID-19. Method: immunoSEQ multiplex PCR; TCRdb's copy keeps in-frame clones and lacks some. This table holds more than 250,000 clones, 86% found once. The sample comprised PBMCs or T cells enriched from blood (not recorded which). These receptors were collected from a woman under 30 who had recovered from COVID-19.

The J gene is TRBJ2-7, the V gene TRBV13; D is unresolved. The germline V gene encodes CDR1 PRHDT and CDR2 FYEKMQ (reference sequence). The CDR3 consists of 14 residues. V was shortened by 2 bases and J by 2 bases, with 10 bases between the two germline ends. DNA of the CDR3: TGTGCCAGCAGCTTACATGACAATCCCTACGAGCAGTACTTC. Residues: CASSLHDNPYEQYF.

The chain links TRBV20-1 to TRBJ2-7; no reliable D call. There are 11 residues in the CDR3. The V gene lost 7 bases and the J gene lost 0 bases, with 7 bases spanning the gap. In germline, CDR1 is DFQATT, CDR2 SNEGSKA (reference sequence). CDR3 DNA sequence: TGCAGTGTACTAAGCTCCTACGAGCAGTACTTC. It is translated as CSVLSSYEQYF.

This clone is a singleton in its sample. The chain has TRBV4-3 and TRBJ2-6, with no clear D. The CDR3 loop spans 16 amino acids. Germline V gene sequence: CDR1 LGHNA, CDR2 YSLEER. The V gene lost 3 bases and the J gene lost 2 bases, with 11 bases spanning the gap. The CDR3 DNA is TGCGCCAGCAGCCAGGCTCGTGGTCCTGGGGCCAACGTCCTGACTTTC. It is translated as CASSQARGPGANVLTF.

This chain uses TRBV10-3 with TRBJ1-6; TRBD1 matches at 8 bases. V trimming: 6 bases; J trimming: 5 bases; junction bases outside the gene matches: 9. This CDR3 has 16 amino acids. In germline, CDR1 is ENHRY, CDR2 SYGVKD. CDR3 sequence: CAIRDGQGSDNSPLHF. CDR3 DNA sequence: TGTGCCATCAGAGACGGACAGGGCAGCGATAATTCACCCCTCCACTTT.

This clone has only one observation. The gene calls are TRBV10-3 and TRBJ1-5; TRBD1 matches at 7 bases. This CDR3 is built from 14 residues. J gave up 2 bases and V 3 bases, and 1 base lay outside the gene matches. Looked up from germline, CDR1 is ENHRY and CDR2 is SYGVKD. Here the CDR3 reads CAISDTGGNQPQHF. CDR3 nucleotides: TGTGCCATCAGTGACACAGGGGGCAATCAGCCCCAGCATTTT.

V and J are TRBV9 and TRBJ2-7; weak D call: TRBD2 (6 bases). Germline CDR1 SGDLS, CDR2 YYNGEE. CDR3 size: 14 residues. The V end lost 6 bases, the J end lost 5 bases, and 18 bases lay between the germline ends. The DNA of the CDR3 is TGTGCCAGCAACGGCGGGGTCAGGTTCGACGAGCAGTACTTC. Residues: CASNGGVRFDEQYF.

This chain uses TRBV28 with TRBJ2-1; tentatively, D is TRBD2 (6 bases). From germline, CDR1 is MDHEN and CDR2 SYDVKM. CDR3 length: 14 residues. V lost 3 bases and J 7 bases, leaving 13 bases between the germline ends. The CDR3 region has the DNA TGTGCCAGCAGTTTTCGCGGGATCTGTAATGAGCAGTTCTTC. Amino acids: CASSFRGICNEQFF.

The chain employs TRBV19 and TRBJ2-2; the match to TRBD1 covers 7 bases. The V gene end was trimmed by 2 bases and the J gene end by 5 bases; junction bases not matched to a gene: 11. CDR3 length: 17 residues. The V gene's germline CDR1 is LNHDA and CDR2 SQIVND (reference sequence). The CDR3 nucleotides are TGTGCCAGTAGTATACAAGAGGACAGGCTTGTGACCGGGGAGCTGTTTTTT. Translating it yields CASSIQEDRLVTGELFF.

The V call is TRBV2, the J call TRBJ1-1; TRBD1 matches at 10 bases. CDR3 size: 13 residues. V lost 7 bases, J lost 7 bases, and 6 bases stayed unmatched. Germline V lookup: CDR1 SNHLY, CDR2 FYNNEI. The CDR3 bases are TGTGCCAGCATAGGGACAGGGGCGAATGAAGCTTTCTTT. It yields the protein CASIGTGANEAFF.

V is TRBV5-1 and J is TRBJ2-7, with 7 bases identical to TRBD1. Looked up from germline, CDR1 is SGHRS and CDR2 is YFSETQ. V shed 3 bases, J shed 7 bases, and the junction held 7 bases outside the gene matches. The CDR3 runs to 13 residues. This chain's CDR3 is CASSYKLTGEQYF. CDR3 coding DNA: TGCGCCAGCAGCTACAAATTGACAGGGGAGCAGTACTTC. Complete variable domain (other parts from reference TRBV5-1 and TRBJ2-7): KAGVTQTPRYLIKTRGQQVTLSCSPISGHRSVSWYQQTPGQGLQFLFEYFSETQRNKGNFPGRFSGRQFSNSRSEMNVSTLELGDSALYLCASSYKLTGEQYFGPGTRLTVT.

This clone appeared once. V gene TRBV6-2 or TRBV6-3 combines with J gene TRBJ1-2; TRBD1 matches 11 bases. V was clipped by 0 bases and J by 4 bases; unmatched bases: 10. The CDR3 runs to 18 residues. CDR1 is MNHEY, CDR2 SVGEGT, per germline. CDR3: CASSYSGQGAAGPYGYTF. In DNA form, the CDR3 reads TGTGCCAGCAGTTACTCAGGACAGGGGGCCGCTGGGCCCTATGGCTACACCTTC.

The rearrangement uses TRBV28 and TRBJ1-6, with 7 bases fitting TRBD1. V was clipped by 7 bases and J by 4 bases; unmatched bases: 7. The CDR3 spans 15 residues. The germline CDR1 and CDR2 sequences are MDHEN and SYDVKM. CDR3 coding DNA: TGTGCCAGCAAGTCGGACAGGTCATATAATTCACCCCTCCACTTT. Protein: CASKSDRSYNSPLHF.